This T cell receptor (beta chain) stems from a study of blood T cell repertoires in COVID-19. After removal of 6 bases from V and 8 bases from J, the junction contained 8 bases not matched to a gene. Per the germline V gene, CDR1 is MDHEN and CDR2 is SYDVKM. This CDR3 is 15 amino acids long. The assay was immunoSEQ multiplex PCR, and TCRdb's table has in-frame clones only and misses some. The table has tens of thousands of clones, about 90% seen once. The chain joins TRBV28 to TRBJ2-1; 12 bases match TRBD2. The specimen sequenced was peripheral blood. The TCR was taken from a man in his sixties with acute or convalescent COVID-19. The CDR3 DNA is TGTGCCAGCAGCCAGCAGGGACTAGCGGGCGATGAGCAGTTCTTC. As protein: CASSQQGLAGDEQFF.